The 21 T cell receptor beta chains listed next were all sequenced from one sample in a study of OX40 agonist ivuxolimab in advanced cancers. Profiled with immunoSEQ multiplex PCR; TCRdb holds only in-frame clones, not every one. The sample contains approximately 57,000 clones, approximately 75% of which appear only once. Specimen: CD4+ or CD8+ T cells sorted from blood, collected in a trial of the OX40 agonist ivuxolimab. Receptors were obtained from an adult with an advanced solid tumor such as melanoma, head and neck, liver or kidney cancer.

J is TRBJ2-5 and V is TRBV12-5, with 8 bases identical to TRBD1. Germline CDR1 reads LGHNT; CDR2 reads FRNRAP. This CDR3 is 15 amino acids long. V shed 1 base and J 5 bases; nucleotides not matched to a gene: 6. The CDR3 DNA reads TGTGCTAGTGGTTTGGGGACAGGGCAGGAGGAGACCCAGTACTTC. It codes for CASGLGTGQEETQYF.

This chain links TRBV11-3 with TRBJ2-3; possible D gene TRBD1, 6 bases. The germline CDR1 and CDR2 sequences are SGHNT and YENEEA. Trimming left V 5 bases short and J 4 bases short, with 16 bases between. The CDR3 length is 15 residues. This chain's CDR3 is CASSGPQGVADTQYF. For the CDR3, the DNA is TGTGCCAGCAGCGGTCCACAGGGAGTCGCAGATACGCAGTATTTT. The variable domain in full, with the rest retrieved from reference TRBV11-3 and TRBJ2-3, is EAGVVQSPRYKIIEKKQPVAFWCNPISGHNTLYWYLQNLGQGPELLIRYENEEAVDDSQLPKDRFSAERLKGVDSTLKIQPAELGDSAVYLCASSGPQGVADTQYFGPGTRLTVL.

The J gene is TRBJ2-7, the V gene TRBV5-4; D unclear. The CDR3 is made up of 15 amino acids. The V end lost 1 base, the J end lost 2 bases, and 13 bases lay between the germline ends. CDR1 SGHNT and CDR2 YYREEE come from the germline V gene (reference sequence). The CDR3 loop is CASSLRATGAYEQYF. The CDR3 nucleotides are TGTGCCAGCAGCTTGAGGGCGACTGGGGCCTACGAGCAGTACTTC.

Here the CDR3 reads CASSLATSGTSYEQYF. CDR3 bases: TGCGCCAGCAGCTTGGCCACTAGCGGAACGTCCTACGAGCAGTACTTC. The J gene is TRBJ2-7, the V gene TRBV5-1; 8 bases fit TRBD2. With 0 bases clipped from V and 1 base from J, the junction kept 6 bases outside the gene matches. The germline V gene has CDR1 SGHRS and CDR2 YFSETQ. The CDR3 is made up of 16 amino acids.

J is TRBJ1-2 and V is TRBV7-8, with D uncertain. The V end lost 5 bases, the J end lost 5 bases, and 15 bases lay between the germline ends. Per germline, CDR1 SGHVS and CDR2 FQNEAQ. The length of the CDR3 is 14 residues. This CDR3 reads CASSQLGRPYGYTF. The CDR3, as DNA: TGTGCCAGCAGCCAGCTAGGCAGGCCTTATGGCTACACCTTC.

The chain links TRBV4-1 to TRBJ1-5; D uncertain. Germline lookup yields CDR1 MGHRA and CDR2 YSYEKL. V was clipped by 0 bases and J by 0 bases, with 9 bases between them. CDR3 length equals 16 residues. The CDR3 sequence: CASSQEWADSNQPQHF. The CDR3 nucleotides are TGCGCCAGCAGCCAAGAGTGGGCAGATAGCAATCAGCCCCAGCATTTT.

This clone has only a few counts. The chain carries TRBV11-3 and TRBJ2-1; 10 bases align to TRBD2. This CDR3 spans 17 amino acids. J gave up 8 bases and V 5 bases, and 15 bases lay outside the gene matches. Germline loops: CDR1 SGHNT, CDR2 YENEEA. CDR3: CASSTPFSSGGRDEQFF. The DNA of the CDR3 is TGTGCCAGCAGCACGCCCTTTTCTAGCGGGGGAAGAGATGAGCAGTTCTTC.

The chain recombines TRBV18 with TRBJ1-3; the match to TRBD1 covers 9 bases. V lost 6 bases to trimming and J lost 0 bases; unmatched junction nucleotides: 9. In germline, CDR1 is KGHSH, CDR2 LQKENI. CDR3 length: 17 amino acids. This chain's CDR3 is CASSPRQGGNSGNTIYF. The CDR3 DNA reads TGTGCCAGCTCCCCTCGACAGGGGGGAAACTCTGGAAACACCATATATTTT.

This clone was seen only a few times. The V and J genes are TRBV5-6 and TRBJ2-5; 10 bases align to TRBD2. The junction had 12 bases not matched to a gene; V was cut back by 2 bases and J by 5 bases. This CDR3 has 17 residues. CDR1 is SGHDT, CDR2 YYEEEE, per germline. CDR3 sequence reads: CASSFFGVAGGPETQYF. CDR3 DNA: TGTGCCAGCAGCTTCTTTGGGGTAGCGGGGGGTCCCGAGACCCAGTACTTC.

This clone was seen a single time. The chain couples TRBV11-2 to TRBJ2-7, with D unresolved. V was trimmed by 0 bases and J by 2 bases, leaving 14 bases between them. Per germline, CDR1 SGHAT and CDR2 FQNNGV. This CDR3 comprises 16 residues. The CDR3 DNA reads TGTGCCAGCAGCTTAGACTCAGCTACACTAACCTACGAGCAGTACTTC. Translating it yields CASSLDSATLTYEQYF.

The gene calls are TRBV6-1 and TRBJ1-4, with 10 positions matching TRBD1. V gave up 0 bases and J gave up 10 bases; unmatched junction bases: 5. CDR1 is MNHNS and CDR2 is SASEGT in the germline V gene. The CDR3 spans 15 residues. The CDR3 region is CASSEAGQGHGKLFF. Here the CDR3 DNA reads TGTGCCAGCAGTGAAGCGGGACAGGGGCACGGAAAACTGTTTTTT.

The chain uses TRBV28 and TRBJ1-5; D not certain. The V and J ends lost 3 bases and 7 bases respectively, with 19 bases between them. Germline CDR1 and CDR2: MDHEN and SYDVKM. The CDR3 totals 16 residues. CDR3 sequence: CASSFPLQTDQQPQHF. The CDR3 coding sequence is TGTGCCAGCAGTTTCCCTCTACAGACGGACCAACAGCCCCAGCATTTT.

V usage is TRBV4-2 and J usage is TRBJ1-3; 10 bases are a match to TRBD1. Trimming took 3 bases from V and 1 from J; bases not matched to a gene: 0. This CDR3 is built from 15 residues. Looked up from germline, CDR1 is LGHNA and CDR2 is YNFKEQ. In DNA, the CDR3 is TGTGCCAGCAGCCAGGACAGGGGGTCTGGAAACACCATATATTTT. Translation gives CASSQDRGSGNTIYF.

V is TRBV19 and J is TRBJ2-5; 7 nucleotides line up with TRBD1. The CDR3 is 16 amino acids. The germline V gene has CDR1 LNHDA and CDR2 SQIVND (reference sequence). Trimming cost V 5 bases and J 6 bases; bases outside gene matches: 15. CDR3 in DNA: TGTGCCAGTAGTTCAGGGGGAACTAACCCCACGAAGACCCAGTACTTC. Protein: CASSSGGTNPTKTQYF. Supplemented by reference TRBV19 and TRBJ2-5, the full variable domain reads DGGITQSPKYLFRKEGQNVTLSCEQNLNHDAMYWYRQDPGQGLRLIYYSQIVNDFQKGDIAEGYSVSREKKESFPLTVTSAQKNPTAFYLCASSSGGTNPTKTQYFGPGTRLLVL.

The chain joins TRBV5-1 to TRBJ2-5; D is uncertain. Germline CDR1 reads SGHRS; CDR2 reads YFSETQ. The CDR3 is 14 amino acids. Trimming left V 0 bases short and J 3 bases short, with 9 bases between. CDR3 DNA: TGCGCCAGCAGCTTGGCGGCAGGAGAAGAGACCCAGTACTTC. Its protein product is CASSLAAGEETQYF.

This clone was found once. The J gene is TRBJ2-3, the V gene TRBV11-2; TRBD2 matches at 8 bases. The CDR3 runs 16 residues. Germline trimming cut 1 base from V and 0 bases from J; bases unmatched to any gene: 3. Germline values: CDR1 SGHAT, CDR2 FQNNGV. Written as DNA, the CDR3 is TGTGCCAGCAGCTTAGCTGGCGGGGGGAGCACAGATACGCAGTATTTT. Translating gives CASSLAGGGSTDTQYF.

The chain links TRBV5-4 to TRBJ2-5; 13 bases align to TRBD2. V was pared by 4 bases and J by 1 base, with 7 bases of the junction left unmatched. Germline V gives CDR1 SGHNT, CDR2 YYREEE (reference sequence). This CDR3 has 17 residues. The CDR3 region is CASSPGLAGAPQETQYF. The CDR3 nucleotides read TGTGCCAGCAGCCCTGGACTAGCGGGGGCCCCCCAAGAGACCCAGTACTTC.

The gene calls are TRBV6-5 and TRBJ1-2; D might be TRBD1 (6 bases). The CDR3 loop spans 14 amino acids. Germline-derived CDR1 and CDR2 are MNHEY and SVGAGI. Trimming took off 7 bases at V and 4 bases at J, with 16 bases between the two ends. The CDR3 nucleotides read TGTGCCAGCACCCCAGGGGAGGGGATCTATGGCTACACCTTC. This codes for CASTPGEGIYGYTF.

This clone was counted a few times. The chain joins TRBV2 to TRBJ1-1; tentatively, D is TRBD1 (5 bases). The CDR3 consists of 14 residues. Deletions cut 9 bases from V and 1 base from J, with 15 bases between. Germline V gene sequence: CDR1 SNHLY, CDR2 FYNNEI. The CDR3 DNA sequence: TGTGCCAGTTATGCCGGCCAGGGGAACACTGAAGCTTTCTTT. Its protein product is CASYAGQGNTEAFF. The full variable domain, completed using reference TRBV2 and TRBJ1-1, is EPEVTQTPSHQVTQMGQEVILRCVPISNHLYFYWYRQILGQKVEFLVSFYNNEISEKSEIFDDQFSVERPDGSNFTLKIRSTKLEDSAMYFCASYAGQGNTEAFFGQGTRLTVV.

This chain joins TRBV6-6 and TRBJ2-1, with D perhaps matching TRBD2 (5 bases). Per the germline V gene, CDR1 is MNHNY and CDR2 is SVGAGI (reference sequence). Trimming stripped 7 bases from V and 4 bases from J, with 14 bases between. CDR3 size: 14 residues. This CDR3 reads CASIGVGGYNEQFF. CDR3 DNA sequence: TGTGCCAGCATTGGGGTAGGAGGATACAATGAGCAGTTCTTC.

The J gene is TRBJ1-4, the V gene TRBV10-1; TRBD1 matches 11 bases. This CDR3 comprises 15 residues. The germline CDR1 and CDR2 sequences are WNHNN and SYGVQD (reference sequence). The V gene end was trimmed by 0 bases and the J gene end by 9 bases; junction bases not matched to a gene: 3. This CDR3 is CASSESADRGQKLFF. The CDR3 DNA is TGCGCCAGCAGTGAGTCGGCGGACAGGGGGCAAAAACTGTTTTTT.